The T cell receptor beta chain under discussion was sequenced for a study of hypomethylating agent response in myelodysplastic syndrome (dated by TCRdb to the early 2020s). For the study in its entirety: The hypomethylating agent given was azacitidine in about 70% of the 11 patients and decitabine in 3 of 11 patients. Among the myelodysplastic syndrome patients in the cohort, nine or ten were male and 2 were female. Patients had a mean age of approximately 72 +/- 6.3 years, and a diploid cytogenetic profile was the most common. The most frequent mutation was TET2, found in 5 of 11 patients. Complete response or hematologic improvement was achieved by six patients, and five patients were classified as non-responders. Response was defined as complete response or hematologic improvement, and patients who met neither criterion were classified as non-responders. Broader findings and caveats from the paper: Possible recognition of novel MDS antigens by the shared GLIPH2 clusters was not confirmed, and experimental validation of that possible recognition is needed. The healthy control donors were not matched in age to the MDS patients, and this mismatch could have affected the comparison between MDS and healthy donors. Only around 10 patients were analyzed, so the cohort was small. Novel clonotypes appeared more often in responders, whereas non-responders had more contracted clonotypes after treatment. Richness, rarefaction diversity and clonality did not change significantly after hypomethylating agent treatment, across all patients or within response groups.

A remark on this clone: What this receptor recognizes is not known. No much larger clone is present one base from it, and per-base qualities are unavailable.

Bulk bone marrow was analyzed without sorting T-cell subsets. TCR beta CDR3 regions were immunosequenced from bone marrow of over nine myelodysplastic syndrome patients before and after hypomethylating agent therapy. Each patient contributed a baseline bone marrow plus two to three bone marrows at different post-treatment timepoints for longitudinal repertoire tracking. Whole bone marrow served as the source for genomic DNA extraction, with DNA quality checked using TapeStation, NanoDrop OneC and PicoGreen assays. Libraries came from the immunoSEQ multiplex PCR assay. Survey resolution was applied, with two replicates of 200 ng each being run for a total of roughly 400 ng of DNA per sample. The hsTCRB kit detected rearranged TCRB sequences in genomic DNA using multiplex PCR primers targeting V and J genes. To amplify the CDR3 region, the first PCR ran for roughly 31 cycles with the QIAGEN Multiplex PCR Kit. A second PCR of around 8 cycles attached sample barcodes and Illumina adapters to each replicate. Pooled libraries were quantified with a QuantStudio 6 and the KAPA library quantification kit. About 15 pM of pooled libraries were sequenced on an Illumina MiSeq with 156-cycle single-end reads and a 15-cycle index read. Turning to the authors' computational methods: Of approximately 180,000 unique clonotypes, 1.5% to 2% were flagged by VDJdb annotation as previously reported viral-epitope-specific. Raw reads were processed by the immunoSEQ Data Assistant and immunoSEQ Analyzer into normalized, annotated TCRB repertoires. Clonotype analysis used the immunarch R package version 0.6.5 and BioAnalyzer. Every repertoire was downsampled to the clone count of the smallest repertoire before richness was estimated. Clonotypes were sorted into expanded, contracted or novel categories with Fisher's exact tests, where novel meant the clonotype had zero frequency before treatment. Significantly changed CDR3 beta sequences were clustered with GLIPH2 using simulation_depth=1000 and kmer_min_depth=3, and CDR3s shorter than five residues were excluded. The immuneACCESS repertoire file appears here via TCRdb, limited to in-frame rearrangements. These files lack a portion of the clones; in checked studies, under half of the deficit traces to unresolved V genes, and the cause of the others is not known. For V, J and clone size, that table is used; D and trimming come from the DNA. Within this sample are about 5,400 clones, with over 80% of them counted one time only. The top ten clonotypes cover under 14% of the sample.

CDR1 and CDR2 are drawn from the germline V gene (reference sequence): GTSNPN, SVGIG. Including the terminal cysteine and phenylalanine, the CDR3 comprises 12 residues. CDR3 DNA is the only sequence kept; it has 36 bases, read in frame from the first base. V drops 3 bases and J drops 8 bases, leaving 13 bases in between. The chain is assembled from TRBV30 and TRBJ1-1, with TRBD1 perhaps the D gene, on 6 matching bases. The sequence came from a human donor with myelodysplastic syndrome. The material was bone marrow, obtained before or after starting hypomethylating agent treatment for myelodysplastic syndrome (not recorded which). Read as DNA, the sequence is TGTGCCTGGAGCGACTTAACAGGGGAAGCTTTCTTT. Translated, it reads CAWSDLTGEAFF.